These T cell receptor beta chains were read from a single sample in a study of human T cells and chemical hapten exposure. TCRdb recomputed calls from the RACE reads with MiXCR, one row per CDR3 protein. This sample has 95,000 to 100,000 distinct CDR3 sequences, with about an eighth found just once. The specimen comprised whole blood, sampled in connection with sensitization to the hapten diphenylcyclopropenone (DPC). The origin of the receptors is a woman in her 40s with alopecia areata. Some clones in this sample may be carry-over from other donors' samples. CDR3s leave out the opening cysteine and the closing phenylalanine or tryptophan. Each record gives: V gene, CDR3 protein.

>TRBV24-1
AAAAKPPYEQY
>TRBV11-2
ASSYYPSGGREDTQY
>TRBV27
ARYTSQF
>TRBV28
ASVTWTGGNSPLH
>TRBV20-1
SAREGSSGANVLT
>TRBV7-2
ASSLVGTNNEQF
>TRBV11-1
ASSLGFYEQY
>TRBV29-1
SGFREDAF
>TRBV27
ASRNALGYNSPLH
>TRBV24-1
ATSDPGQGLDGYT
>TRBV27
ASSLAGRGNEQF
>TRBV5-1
ASSPGSGSSYNSPLH
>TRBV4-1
ASSLRAPSSYNEQF
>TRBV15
ATSPNRGQGTGELF
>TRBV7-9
ASSSGTGLAEAF
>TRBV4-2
ASSPVGGRGTEAF
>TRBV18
ASSPQRDGNIQY
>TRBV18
ASSPPLGLAGLNEQF
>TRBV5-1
ASSYQGAEETQY
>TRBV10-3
ATWTGGTEAF
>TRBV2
ASHGLAGNEQF
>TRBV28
ASSPPATHEQY
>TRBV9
ASSVWTGGRTAADTQY
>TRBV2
ASKGLAGVYEQY
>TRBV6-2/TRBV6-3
ASSYSRTRVPYEQY
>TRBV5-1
ASSLAGVLETQY
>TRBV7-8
ASSLATPGTEAF
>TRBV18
ASSPAEGREKLF
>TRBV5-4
ASSSPWGGASGNTIY
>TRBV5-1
ASFRSYSTDTQY
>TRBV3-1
ASSQDLYVGLAGANEQY
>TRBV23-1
ASSQPTGGPFGSYNEQF
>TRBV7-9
ASSLAIRGDEQY
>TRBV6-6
ASSKTGPATNEKLF
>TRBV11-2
ASSTPGTSGYEQY
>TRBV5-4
ASSSPGLGVEQF
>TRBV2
ASSEDVGLT
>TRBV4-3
ASSQGRGTGSLYSNQPQH
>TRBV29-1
SVETWREGPDTQY
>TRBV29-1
SVGTSGSTDTQY
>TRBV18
ASSPTAANTGELF
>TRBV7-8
ASRPRDDGGELF
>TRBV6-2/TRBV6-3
ASSSGSMNTEAF
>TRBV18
ASSPRAGGQNEQF
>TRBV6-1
ASSDGDSGPGNTIY
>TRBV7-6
ASSLAWSGRAEETQY
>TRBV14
ASSQERLYNEQF
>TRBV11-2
ASSYSGSSHNEQF
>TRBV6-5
ASSYGEGSEQY
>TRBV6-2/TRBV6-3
ASSYGNPSYEQY
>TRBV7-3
ASSQVPSGYNEQF
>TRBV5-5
ASSFVRVNTEAF
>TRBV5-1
ASTPEGVGTGELF
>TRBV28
ASSFHAYEQY
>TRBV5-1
ASSLGQERGQPQH